The clone carrying this T cell receptor (beta chain) was detected a few times. Its antigen is undetermined. TCRdb itself ran the PCR reads through MiXCR, one entry per CDR3 protein. The sample has some 94,000 distinct CDR3 sequences; roughly 25% are singletons. The sample comes from a study of molecular identifiers for immune sequencing clone quantification. Findings and caveats of the study: Clones of above 20 RNA copies carried over 98% of effector molecules; in naive cells they carried under 1%. Identical barcode-sharing TCR molecules could lead to underestimated sizes for highly expanded clones.

The CDR3 covers 15 residues. With 6 bases removed from V and 0 bases from J, the gap between germline ends came to 12 bases. Germline V gene lookup returns CDR1 LNHDA and CDR2 SQIVND (reference sequence). Material for sequencing was naive CD8+ T cells from blood, with Jurkat cell RNA spiked in. Subset denoted: FACS-sorted CD8+CD4-CCR7+CD45RA+ naive T cells. This receptor was identified in a human donor in good health. Some libraries in this study had Jurkat cell RNA spiked in. The V and J genes are TRBV19 and TRBJ1-5; D gene ambiguous. CDR3 loop: CASSVTEYSNQPQHF. The CDR3 nucleotides read TGTGCCAGTAGCGTTACAGAGTATAGCAATCAGCCCCAGCATTTT.